This entry concerns a single T cell receptor beta chain. This sample stems from a study of T cell repertoires in ileal Crohn's disease. For the study at large: 35% were active smokers at surgery; median disease duration was 7.9 years.

Each sample's TCRB immunosequencing used roughly 500 nanograms of biopsy DNA. The method was immunoSEQ multiplex PCR; TCRdb's version includes in-frame clones alone and lacks a portion of them. The table includes over 8,500 clones, roughly 80% detected once. The time point was: neoterminal ileum biopsy at postoperative endoscopy, about 6 months after surgery. The germline V and J ends were trimmed by 4 bases and 1 base, with 8 bases remaining between them. Germline V CDR1 and CDR2: SEHNR, FQNEAQ (reference sequence). This CDR3 region has 13 residues. The chain links TRBV7-9 to TRBJ2-7, with D perhaps matching TRBD1 (5 bases). The specimen sequenced was ileal tissue. The clonotype comes from an adult with Crohn's disease. Written as DNA, the CDR3 is TGTGCCAGCAGCTCCGACAGATCCTACGAGCAGTACTTC. Translated: CASSSDRSYEQYF.